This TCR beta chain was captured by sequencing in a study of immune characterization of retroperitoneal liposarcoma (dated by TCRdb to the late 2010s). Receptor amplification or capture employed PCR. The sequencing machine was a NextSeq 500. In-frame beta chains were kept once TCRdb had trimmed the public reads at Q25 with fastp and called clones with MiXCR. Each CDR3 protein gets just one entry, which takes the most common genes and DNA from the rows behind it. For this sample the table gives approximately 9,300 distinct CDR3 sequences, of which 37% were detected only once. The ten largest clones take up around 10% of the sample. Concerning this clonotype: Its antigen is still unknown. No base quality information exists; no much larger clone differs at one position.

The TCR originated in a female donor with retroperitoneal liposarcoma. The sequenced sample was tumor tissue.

The sequence in DNA is TGCGCCAACATCAGCGGGAGTATGAATGAGCAGTACTTC. Translation gives CANISGSMNEQYF. The chain links TRBV10-2 with TRBJ2-1, with 8 bases in between that match TRBD2. The DNA end lines up better with TRBJ2-7; the J call may be wrong. Its CDR3 holds 13 amino acids, cysteine through phenylalanine. Here the CDR3 DNA is all that survives: 39 bases in frame from base 1. Based on the germline V gene, the CDR1 and CDR2 sequences are WSHSY and SAAADI.